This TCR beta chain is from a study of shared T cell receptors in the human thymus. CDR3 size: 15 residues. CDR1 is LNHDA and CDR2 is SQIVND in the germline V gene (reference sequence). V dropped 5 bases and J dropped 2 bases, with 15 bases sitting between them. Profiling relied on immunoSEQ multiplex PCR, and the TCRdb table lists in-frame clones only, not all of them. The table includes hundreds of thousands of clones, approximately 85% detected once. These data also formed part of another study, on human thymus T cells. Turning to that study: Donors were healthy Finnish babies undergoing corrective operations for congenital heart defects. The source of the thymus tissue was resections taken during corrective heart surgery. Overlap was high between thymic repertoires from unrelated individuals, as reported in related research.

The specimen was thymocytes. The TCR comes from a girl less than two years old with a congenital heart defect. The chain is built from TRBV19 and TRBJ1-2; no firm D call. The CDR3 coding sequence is TGTGCCAGTAGTGTCCAACTCTGGAGAAACTATGGCTACACCTTC. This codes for CASSVQLWRNYGYTF.